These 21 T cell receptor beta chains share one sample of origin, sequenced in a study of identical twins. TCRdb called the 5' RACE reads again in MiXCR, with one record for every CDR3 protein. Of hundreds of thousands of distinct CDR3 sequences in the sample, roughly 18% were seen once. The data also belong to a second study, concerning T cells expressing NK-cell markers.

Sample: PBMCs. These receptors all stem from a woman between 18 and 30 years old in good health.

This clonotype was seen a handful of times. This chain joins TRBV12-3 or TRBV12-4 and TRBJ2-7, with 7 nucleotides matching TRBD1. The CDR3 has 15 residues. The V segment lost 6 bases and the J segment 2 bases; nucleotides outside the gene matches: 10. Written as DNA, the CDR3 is TGTGCCAGCAGAAGAGATCAGGGGGTGACCTACGAGCAGTACTTC. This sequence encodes CASRRDQGVTYEQYF.

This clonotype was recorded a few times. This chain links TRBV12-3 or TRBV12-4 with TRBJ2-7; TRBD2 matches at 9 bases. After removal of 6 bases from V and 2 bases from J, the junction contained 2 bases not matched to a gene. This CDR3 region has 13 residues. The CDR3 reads CASSAGGPYEQYF. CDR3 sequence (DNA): TGTGCCAGCAGCGCGGGAGGGCCCTACGAGCAGTACTTC.

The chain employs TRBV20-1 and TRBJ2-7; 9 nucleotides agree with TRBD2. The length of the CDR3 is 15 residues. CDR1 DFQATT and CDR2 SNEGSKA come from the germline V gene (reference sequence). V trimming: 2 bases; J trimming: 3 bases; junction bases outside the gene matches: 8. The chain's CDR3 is CSARPMERGVYEQYF. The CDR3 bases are TGCAGTGCTAGACCCATGGAGCGGGGGGTCTACGAGCAGTACTTC.

CDR3 coding DNA: TGTGCCAGCAGCTTGGCCCTAGCGGGGGGTCGCAGCTCCTACGAGCAGTACTTC. It specifies CASSLALAGGRSSYEQYF. The V and J genes are TRBV5-5 and TRBJ2-7; TRBD2 aligns across 11 bases. The CDR3 extends over 18 amino acids. Germline lookup yields CDR1 SGHKS and CDR2 YYEKEE (reference sequence). V dropped 0 bases and J dropped 0; count of bases not matched to a gene: 8.

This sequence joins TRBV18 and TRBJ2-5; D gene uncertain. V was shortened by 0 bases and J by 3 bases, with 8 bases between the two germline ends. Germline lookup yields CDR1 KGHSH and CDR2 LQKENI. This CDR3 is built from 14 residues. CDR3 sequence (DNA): TGTGCCAGCTCACCACCGCTTTCGGAAGAGACCCAGTACTTC. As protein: CASSPPLSEETQYF.

The CDR3 DNA reads as TGTGCCAGCAGCTTGACTAGCGCACACACCGGGGAGCTGTTTTTT. This sequence encodes CASSLTSAHTGELFF. The chain combines TRBV5-5 with TRBJ2-2, with 7 bases matching TRBD2. The CDR3 runs to 15 residues. CDR1 and CDR2 from the germline V gene are SGHKS and YYEKEE (reference sequence). J gave up 3 bases and V 1 base, and 3 bases lay outside the gene matches. Complete variable domain (other parts from reference TRBV5-5 and TRBJ2-2): DAGVTQSPTHLIKTRGQQVTLRCSPISGHKSVSWYQQVLGQGPQFIFQYYEKEERGRGNFPDRFSARQFPNYSSELNVNALLLGDSALYLCASSLTSAHTGELFFGEGSRLTVL.

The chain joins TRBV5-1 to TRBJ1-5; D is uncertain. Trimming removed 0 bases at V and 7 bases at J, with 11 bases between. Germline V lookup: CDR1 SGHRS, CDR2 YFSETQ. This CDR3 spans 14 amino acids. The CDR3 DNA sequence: TGCGCCAGCAGCTTGGTAGGAGGCGTCCAGCCCCAGCATTTT. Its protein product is CASSLVGGVQPQHF.

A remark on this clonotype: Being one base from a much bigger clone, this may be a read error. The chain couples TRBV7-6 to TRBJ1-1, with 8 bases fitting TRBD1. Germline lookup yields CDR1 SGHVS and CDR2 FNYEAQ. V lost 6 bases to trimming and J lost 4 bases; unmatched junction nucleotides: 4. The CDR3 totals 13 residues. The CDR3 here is CASSSTGATEAFF. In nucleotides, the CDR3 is TGTGCCAGCAGTTCGACAGGGGCCACTGAAGCTTTCTTT.

The CDR3 here is CAWSVAAPGGQPQHF. The CDR3 DNA reads TGTGCCTGGAGTGTAGCGGCCCCAGGGGGTCAGCCCCAGCATTTT. The chain couples TRBV30 to TRBJ1-5; 7 bases match TRBD1. Per germline, CDR1 GTSNPN and CDR2 SVGIG (reference sequence). The V gene end was trimmed by 0 bases and the J gene end by 6 bases; junction bases not matched to a gene: 8. This CDR3 spans 15 amino acids.

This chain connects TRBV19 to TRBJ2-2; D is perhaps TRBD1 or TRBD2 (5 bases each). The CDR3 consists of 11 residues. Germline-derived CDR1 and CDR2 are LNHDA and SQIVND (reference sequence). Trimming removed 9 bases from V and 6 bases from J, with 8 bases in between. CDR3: CASGTAGELFF. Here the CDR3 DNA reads TGTGCCAGCGGGACCGCCGGGGAGCTGTTTTTT.

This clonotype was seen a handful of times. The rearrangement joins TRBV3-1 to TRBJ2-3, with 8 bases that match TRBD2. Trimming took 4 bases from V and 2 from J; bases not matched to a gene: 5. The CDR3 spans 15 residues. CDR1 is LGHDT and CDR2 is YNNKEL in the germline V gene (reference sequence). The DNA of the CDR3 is TGTGCCAGCAGCCCGGGGACTAGTTTCACAGATACGCAGTATTTT. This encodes CASSPGTSFTDTQYF.

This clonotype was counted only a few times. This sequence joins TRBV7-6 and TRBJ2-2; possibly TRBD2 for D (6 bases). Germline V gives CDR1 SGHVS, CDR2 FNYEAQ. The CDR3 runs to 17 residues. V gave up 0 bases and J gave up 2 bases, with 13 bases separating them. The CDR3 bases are TGTGCCAGCAGCTTAGCGCTAGGCGGGGTAAACACCGGGGAGCTGTTTTTT. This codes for CASSLALGGVNTGELFF. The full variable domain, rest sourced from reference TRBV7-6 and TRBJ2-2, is GAGVSQSPRYKVTKRGQDVALRCDPISGHVSLYWYRQALGQGPEFLTYFNYEAQQDKSGLPNDRFSAERPEGSISTLTIQRTEQRDSAMYRCASSLALGGVNTGELFFGEGSRLTVL.

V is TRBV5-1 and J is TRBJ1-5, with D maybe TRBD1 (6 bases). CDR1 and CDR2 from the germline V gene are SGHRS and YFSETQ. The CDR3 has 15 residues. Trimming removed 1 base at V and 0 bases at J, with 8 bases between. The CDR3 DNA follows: TGCGCCAGCAGCTTGACAGGGATTAGCAATCAGCCCCAGCATTTT. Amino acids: CASSLTGISNQPQHF.

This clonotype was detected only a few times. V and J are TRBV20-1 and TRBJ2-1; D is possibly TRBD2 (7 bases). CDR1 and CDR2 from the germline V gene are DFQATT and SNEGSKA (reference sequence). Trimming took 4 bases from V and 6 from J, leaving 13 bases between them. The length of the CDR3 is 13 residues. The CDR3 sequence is CSATSGGLNEQFF. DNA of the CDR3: TGCAGTGCTACCTCGGGGGGCCTCAATGAGCAGTTCTTC.

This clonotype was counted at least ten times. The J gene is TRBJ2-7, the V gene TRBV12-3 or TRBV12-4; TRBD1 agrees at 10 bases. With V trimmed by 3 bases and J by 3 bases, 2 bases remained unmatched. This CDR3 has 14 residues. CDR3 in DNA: TGTGCCAGCAGTTTGAGGACAGGGGGCTACGAGCAGTACTTC. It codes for CASSLRTGGYEQYF.

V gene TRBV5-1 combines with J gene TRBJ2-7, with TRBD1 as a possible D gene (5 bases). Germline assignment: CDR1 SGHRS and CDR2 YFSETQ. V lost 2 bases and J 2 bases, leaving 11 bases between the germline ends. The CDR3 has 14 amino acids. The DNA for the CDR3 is TGCGCCAGCAGCTTTTATGAGACAGCCTACGAGCAGTACTTC. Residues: CASSFYETAYEQYF.

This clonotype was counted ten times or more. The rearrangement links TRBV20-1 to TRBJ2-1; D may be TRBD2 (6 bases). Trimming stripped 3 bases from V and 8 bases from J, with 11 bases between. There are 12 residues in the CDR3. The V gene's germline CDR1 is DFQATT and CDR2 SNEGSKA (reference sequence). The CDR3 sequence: CSARRGWDEQFF. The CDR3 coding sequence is TGCAGTGCTAGGCGGGGTTGGGATGAGCAGTTCTTC.

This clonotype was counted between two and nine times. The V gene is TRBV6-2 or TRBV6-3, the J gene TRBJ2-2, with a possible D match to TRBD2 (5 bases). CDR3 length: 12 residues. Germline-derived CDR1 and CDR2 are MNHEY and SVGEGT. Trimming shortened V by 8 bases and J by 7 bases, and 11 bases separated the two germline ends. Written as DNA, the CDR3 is TGTGCCAGCCGCGGACTTAACGGGGAGCTGTTTTTT. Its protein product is CASRGLNGELFF.

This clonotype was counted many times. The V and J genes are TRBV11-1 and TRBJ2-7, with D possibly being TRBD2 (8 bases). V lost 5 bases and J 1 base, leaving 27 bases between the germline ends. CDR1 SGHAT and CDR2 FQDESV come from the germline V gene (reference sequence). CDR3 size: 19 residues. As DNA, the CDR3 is TGTGCCAGCAGCCGCCCCGACAGGGAGATGGAGCGGGGGTCCTACGAGCAGTACTTC. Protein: CASSRPDREMERGSYEQYF.

CDR3 loop: CSASGTSGPTDTQYF. The DNA of the CDR3 is TGCAGCGCTTCCGGGACTAGCGGGCCCACAGATACGCAGTATTTT. The chain uses TRBV29-1 and TRBJ2-3; TRBD2 agrees at 12 bases. The CDR3 spans 15 residues. CDR1 and CDR2 from the germline V gene are SQVTM and ANQGSEA. Trimming removed 7 bases from V and 2 bases from J; junction bases left unmatched: 7.

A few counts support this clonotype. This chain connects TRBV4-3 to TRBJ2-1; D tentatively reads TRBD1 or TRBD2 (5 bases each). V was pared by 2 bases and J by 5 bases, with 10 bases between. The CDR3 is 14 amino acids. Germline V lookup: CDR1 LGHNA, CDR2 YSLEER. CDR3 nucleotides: TGCGCCAGCAGCCAACCGGGACGGGACAATGAGCAGTTCTTC. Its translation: CASSQPGRDNEQFF.